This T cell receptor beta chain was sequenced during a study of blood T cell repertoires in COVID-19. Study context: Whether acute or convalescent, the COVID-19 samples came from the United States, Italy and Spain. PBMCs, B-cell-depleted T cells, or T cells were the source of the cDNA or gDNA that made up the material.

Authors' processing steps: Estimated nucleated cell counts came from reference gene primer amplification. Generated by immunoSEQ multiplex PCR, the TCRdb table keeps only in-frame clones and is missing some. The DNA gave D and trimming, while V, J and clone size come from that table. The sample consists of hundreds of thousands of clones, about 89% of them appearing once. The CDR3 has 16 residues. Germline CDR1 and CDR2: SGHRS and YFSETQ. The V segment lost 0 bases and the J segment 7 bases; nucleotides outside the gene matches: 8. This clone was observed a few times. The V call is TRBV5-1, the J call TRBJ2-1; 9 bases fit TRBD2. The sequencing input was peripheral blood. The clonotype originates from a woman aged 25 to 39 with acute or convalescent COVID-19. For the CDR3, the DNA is TGCGCCAGCAGCTTGGAGGCGGGGGGGCGTTGGAATGAGCAGTTCTTC. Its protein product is CASSLEAGGRWNEQFF.